This TCR beta chain appears in the sequencing data of a study of PD-L1 blockade in urothelial cancer. Indicated time point: pretreatment peripheral blood. Each PCR contained spiked-in synthetic TCR analog templates. TCRdb's copy holds only in-frame clones and misses some; the assay was immunoSEQ multiplex PCR. This sample has under 55,000 clones, with about 86% found just once. Germline-derived CDR1 and CDR2 are SQVTM and ANQGSEA. This CDR3 is built from 16 residues. Losses at the gene ends were 0 bases for V and 4 bases for J; bases not matched to a gene: 4. V usage is TRBV29-1 and J usage is TRBJ2-1; 12 positions agree with TRBD2. This sequence originates from a man between 65 and 85 years old with urothelial cancer. The specimen was PBMCs, collected around atezolizumab (anti-PD-L1) treatment. CDR3 amino acids: CSVEDGLAGSYNEQFF. Here the CDR3 DNA reads TGCAGCGTTGAAGATGGACTAGCGGGGTCATACAATGAGCAGTTCTTC.